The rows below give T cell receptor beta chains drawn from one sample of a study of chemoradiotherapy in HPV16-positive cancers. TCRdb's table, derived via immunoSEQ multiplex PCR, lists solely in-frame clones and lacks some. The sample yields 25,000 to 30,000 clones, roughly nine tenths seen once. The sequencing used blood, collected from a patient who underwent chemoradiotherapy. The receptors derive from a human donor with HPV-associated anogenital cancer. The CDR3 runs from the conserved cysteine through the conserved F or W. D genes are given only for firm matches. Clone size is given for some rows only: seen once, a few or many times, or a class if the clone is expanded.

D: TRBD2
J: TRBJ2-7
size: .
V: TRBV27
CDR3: CASRGSGGGYEQYF
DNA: TGTGCCAGCAGGGGATCGGGAGGGGGGTACGAGCAGTACTTC

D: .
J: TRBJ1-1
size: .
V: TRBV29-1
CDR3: CSVEYGSNTEAFF
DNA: TGCAGCGTTGAATATGGCTCTAACACTGAAGCTTTCTTT

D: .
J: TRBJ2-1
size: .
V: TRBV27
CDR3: CASRGPNALLEQFF
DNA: TGTGCCAGCAGGGGACCTAACGCCCTCTTGGAGCAGTTCTTC

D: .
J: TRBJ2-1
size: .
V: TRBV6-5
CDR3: CASSALNEQFF
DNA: TGTGCCAGCAGTGCACTAAATGAGCAGTTCTTC

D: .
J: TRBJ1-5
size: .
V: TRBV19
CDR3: CASRHHRADRNQPQHF
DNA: TGTGCCAGTAGGCATCACAGGGCGGATCGCAATCAGCCCCAGCATTTT

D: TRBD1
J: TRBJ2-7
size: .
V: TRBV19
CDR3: CASSIDGTVSVYEQYF
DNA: TGTGCCAGTAGTATAGACGGGACAGTCAGTGTCTACGAGCAGTACTTC

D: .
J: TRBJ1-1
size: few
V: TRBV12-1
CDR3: CASSYSTNTEAFF
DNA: TGTGCCAGCAGCTACTCGACGAACACTGAAGCTTTCTTT

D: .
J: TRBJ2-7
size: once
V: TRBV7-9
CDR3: CASSLLGGYEQYF
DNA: TGTGCCAGCAGTCTCTTAGGGGGGTACGAGCAGTACTTC

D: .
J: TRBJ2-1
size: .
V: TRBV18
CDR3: CASSPLGQPYNEQFF
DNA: TGTGCCAGCTCACCACTCGGACAGCCCTACAATGAGCAGTTCTTC

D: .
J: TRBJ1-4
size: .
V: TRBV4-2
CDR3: CASSQGGGEKLFF
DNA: TGTGCCAGCAGCCAAGGGGGAGGTGAAAAACTGTTTTTT

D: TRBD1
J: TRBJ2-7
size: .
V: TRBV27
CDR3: CASSLGTGWNYEQYF
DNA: TGTGCCAGCAGTTTAGGGACAGGGTGGAATTACGAGCAGTACTTC

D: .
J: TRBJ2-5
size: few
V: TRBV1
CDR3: CTSSQYWEETQYF
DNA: TGCACCAGCAGCCAATACTGGGAAGAGACCCAGTACTTC

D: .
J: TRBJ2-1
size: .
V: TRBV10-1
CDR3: CASSESYNEQFF
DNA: TGCGCCAGCAGCGAGAGCTACAATGAGCAGTTCTTC

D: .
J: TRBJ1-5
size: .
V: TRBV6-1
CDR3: CASNEGLVQPQHF
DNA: TGTGCCAGCAATGAGGGACTAGTCCAGCCCCAGCATTTT

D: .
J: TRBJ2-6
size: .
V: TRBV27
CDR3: CASSPQGLGANVLTF
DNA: TGTGCCAGCAGTCCCCAGGGTCTTGGGGCCAACGTCCTGACTTTC

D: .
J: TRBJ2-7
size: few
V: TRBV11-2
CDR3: CASSLEVTGYEQYF
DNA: TGTGCCAGCAGCTTAGAGGTTACGGGCTACGAGCAGTACTTC

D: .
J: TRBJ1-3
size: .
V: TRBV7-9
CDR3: CASSLAGPSGNTIYF
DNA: TGTGCCAGCAGCTTAGCAGGCCCCTCTGGAAACACCATATATTTT

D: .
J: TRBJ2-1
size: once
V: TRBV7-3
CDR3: CASSLVSGDNEQFF
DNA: TGTGCCAGCAGCTTGGTTAGCGGCGATAATGAGCAGTTCTTC

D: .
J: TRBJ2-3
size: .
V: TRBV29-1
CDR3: CSVGPRDTQYF
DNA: TGCAGCGTTGGGCCTAGAGATACGCAGTATTTT

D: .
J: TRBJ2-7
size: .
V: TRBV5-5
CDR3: CASSLVRAPYEQYF
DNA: TGTGCCAGCAGCTTGGTCAGGGCTCCCTACGAGCAGTACTTC

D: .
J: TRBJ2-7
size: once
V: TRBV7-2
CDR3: CASSTGNKYEQYF
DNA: TGTGCCAGCAGCACGGGAAACAAGTACGAGCAGTACTTC

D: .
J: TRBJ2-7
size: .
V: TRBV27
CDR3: CASSSLAPSSYEQYF
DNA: TGTGCCAGCAGTTCGCTAGCGCCTAGCTCCTACGAGCAGTACTTC